This paragraph reports one T cell receptor beta chain. Its antigen remains unidentified. The sample holds no much larger clone one base away, and base qualities are not on file. The sample belongs to a study of regulatory T cells in long-lasting Graves disease (dated by TCRdb to the early 2020s). General notes on the study: Patients with newly diagnosed Graves' disease had been on antithyroid drugs for under 3 months. Peripheral blood TCR sequencing and RNA sequencing compared persistent Graves' disease patients with newly diagnosed Graves' disease patients. A total of roughly 35 samples were covered by TCR sequencing, comprising 13 persistent and some 20 newly diagnosed Graves' disease patients. The study was registered as a clinical trial and conducted in China. General findings and caveats noted by the study authors: Sequencing and analysis were restricted to the TCR beta chain. More public clonotypes were shared among persistent patients (2,741) than among newly diagnosed patients (roughly 1,000). Compared with newly diagnosed patients, patients with persistent Graves' disease had lower TCR Shannon entropy and fewer highly expanded clones, which suggests clonal expansion. Only peripheral blood was studied, because thyroid tissue, the primary lesion, was inaccessible. As a limitation, the authors acknowledged that the small sample size may reduce accuracy. TRBV28, TRBJ1-2 and TRBJ2-5 were preferentially used in persistent disease, while TRBV20-1 and TRBJ2-1 were favored in newly diagnosed disease.

The method behind the library was multiplex PCR. Sequenced on an Illumina HiSeq 4000. iRepertoire HTBI primers and Arm-PCR amplification of CDR3 regions were used to construct TCR beta libraries. Gel purification was performed on PCR products prior to sequencing. Regarding the original processing steps: Across samples, about 64 TRBV and 13 to 15 TRBJ segments were identified and used for gene usage analysis of CDR3 amino acid clonotypes. COPE and FqMerger were used to merge filtered high-quality paired reads into contigs. BLAST was used to align contigs to IMGT TRBV, TRBD and TRBJ reference genes, with CDR3 defined following IMGT. Any clonotype with a frequency above 0.1% was classified as a highly expanded clone. Shannon entropy was used to measure repertoire diversity, and the Gini coefficient was used to measure V-J evenness. Public clonotypes were defined as clonotypes shared by more than one individual. TCRdb took the public reads, trimmed them with fastp at Q25, ran MiXCR for clone calling and kept in-frame beta chains. Rows merge per CDR3 protein into single entries with the most common DNA and genes. The V and J calls and clone size come from TCRdb's table, not from the authors' own analysis. In this sample the table shows 540,000 or so distinct CDR3 sequences, less than 15% of which occur a single time. 8% to 10% of the sample rests with the top ten.

Reading the germline V gene (reference sequence) gives CDR1 DFQATT and CDR2 SNEGSKA. CDR3 length: 15 amino acids, cysteine to phenylalanine. Only CDR3 DNA is held: 45 bases, read in frame from base 1. Trimming costs V 2 bases and J 9 bases, and their ends lie 20 bases apart. The sample's time point label, decoded: newly diagnosed GD, antithyroid drugs for less than 3 months. For both TCR sequencing and RNA sequencing, RNA was extracted from PBMCs in TRIzol. Graves' disease was diagnosed according to American Thyroid Association guidelines. Recruitment of patients was carried out at an endocrinology department in Xi'an, China. Each patient gave 8.5 to 9.5 milliliters of peripheral blood, collected in an EDTA anticoagulant tube. PBMCs were isolated by Ficoll Paque Plus density gradient separation without further T cell sorting. An Agilent 2100 Bioanalyzer and agarose gel were used to assess RNA quality, and a NanoDrop 2000 was used to measure RNA concentration.

The same specimen was also included in a second study, on T cells in Graves' hyperthyroidism and ophthalmopathy. As the second paper documents: A patient counted as having stable Graves' hyperthyroidism if no progression to ophthalmopathy occurred over 18 months of follow-up. Hyperthyroidism patients were newly diagnosed, with disease duration under 2 months, and aged 18 to 65 years. Exclusion was applied to patients with uncontrolled infections, other autoimmune diseases, pregnancy or lactation. Diagnoses were established on the basis of clinical symptoms, serum thyroxine and TRAb, thyroid ultrasound, and orbital computed tomography. A first-round RT-PCR of the TCR CDR3 used the HTBI primer set with the Qiagen OneStep RT-PCR kit. Most expanded thyroid clonotypes (frequency above 0.001) were also detected in blood, suggesting blood repertoires may reflect thyroid immune responses. A 13 V-J signature model separated ophthalmopathy from stable hyperthyroidism, with approximately 87% sensitivity and roughly 84% specificity in cross-validation and 80%/75% in testing. In validation, the model predicted progression to ophthalmopathy with 55% to 71% sensitivity and over 72% specificity, a median of 6.5 months before onset. A discovery cohort of about a hundred patients, approximately 44 with Graves' ophthalmopathy and fewer than 65 with stable Graves' hyperthyroidism, was used to find distinguishing TCR V-J signatures. An independent validation cohort of under 20 hyperthyroidism patients and 17 patients who later progressed to ophthalmopathy tested prospective prediction of ophthalmopathy. The 100 discovery patients were randomly split 7:3 into training and test sets. Thyroid tissue and blood T-cell repertoires from about six Graves' hyperthyroidism patients were also compared in the study. Following sampling, methimazole starting at 30 mg daily was given to hyperthyroidism patients, and high-dose intravenous methylprednisolone was given to ophthalmopathy patients. The libraries were constructed in a second round of multiplex PCR and then size-selected and purified. The libraries were sequenced on an Illumina HiSeq2000 using paired-end 100 bp reads. Raw data were processed with SOAPnuke, discarding reads with adapters, uncalled bases, mean Phred below 15, or no exact constant-primer or identifier match. COPE v1.2.5 was used to merge the high-quality paired reads, and each unique nucleotide sequence was defined as a clonotype. MiTCR v1.1 was used to align clonotypes to the IMGT TRBV, TRBD and TRBJ reference segments. The analysis was restricted to V-J combinations with a frequency above 0.0001, which together covered just over 98% of the repertoires. The TCS score was defined as the ratio of F50 (clonal expansion) to E x V (chaos), calculated using BLOSUM62-based TCRdist between CDR3 peptides within each V-J. Welch's t-statistics and random forest reduced around 550 V-J features to about 13, which were used in a naive Bayes classifier (R e1071). Sample size was not statistically predetermined, and blinding of investigators to group allocation was not performed. TCR Vbeta CDR3 sequencing of some 140 peripheral blood samples (over 40 ophthalmopathy, under 80 hyperthyroidism and roughly 17 progressor patients) is reported in the paper.

This sequence originates from a man in his thirties or forties with Graves disease. Donor details come from another sample of the same person, matched by shared clones. Sequenced here: peripheral blood mononuclear cells (PBMCs), sampled at new diagnosis, from a patient treated with antithyroid drugs. The chain is made from TRBV20-1 and TRBJ1-3; matching of 5 bases hints at TRBD1 as the D gene. The encoded CDR3 is CSARFQGDGLGTIYF. Here is the DNA: TGCAGTGCTAGATTCCAGGGAGACGGGCTAGGCACCATATATTTT.